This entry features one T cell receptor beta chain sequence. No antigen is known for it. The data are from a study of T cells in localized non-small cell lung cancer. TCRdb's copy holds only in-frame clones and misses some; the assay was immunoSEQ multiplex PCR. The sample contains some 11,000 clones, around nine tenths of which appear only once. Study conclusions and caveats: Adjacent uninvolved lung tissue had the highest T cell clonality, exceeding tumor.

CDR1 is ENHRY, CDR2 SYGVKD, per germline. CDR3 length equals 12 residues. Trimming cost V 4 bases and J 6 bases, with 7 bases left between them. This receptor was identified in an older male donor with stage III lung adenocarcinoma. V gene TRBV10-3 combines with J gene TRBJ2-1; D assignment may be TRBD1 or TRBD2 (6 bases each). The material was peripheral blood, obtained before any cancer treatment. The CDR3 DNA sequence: TGTGCCATCAGTGCGGGGGCCAATGAGCAGTTCTTC. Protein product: CAISAGANEQFF.